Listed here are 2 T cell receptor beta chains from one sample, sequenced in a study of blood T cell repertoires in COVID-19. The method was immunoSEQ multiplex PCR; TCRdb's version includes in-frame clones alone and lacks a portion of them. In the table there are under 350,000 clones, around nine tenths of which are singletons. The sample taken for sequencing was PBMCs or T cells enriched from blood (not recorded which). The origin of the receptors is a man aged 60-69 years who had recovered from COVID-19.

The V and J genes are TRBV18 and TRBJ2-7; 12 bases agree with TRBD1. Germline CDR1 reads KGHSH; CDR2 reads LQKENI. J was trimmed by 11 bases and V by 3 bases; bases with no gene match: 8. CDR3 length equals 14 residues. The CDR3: CASSPPGTGGAKYF. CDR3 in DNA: TGTGCCAGCTCACCGCCCGGGACAGGGGGCGCGAAGTACTTC.

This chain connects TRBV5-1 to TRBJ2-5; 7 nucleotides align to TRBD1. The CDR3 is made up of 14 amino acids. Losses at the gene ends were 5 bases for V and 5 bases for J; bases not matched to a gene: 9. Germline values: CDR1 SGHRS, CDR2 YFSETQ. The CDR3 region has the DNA TGCGCCAGCAGAACCGACAGGGCTTTGGAGACCCAGTACTTC. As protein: CASRTDRALETQYF.